This entry lists 26 T cell receptor beta chains sequenced from one sample in a study of beta chain features in type 1 diabetes. Study outcomes and limitations: In every one of the four CD4+ subsets, TCRB CDR3s were moderately but significantly shorter in Type 1 diabetes patients.

No antigen is known for these receptors. Expressed TCRB transcripts were sequenced, since all the RNA that had been isolated was reverse transcribed. Assay: immunoSEQ multiplex PCR; the TCRdb copy retains only in-frame clones and omits some. The sample consists of hundreds of thousands of clones, under 13% of them appearing once. The sample taken for sequencing was naive CD4+ T cells from blood. These receptors were taken from a man aged 30 to 45 with type 1 diabetes.

V is TRBV4-2 and J is TRBJ1-2; D remains unclear. The germline V gene has CDR1 LGHNA and CDR2 YNFKEQ. This CDR3 is built from 12 residues. V was shortened by 3 bases and J by 3 bases, with 5 bases between the two germline ends. CDR3 protein: CASSQSYYGYTF. The CDR3, as DNA: TGTGCCAGCAGCCAGAGTTACTATGGCTACACCTTC.

This clone was seen more than once but under ten times. The V and J genes are TRBV20-1 and TRBJ2-1; D may be TRBD2 (5 bases). The germline V gene has CDR1 DFQATT and CDR2 SNEGSKA (reference sequence). V gave up 6 bases and J gave up 6 bases, with 9 bases separating them. CDR3 size: 11 residues. The CDR3, as DNA: TGCAGTGCAGCGGAGTCCAATGAGCAGTTCTTC. Its protein product is CSAAESNEQFF.

The chain joins TRBV7-8 to TRBJ2-5; no definite D call. V was shortened by 0 bases and J by 3 bases, with 14 bases between the two germline ends. The CDR3 is made up of 16 amino acids. From germline, CDR1 is SGHVS and CDR2 FQNEAQ. DNA for the CDR3: TGTGCCAGCAGCTTAGCTAGAGCGTTATACAAAGAGACCCAGTACTTC. Residues: CASSLARALYKETQYF.

This clone was detected a few times. This rearrangement joins TRBV6-1 to TRBJ2-3; D might be TRBD2 (5 bases). The CDR3 loop spans 14 amino acids. V gave up 7 bases and J gave up 3 bases, with 14 bases separating them. From germline, CDR1 is MNHNS and CDR2 SASEGT. CDR3 region: CASNRRWATDTQYF. The CDR3 DNA sequence: TGTGCCAGCAATCGGAGGTGGGCGACAGATACGCAGTATTTT.

This chain uses TRBV9 with TRBJ1-1; D is uncertain. Germline V gives CDR1 SGDLS, CDR2 YYNGEE. The CDR3 covers 14 residues. V lost 0 bases, J lost 0 bases, and 6 bases lay in between. This CDR3 reads CASSVDSLNTEAFF. The CDR3 coding sequence is TGTGCCAGCAGCGTAGATTCCTTGAACACTGAAGCTTTCTTT. The variable domain in full, with the rest retrieved from reference TRBV9 and TRBJ1-1, is DSGVTQTPKHLITATGQRVTLRCSPRSGDLSVYWYQQSLDQGLQFLIQYYNGEERAKGNILERFSAQQFPDLHSELNLSSLELGDSALYFCASSVDSLNTEAFFGQGTRLTVV.

This clone was found a few times. This chain joins TRBV4-1 and TRBJ2-1; D uncertain. The CDR3 length is 15 residues. Per germline, CDR1 MGHRA and CDR2 YSYEKL. Trimming left V 1 base short and J 0 bases short, with 7 bases between. CDR3 sequence: CASSQVRSSYNEQFF. CDR3 bases: TGCGCCAGCAGCCAAGTCCGGAGCTCCTACAATGAGCAGTTCTTC.

This clone was picked up a small number of times. This chain links TRBV9 with TRBJ2-5; 7 bases agree with TRBD2. Germline CDR1 SGDLS, CDR2 YYNGEE. The CDR3 totals 12 residues. The V segment lost 4 bases and the J segment 5 bases; nucleotides outside the gene matches: 2. The CDR3 loop is CASSRGDETQYF. The CDR3, as DNA: TGTGCCAGCAGCCGGGGGGACGAGACCCAGTACTTC.

This clone was found a few times. This chain links TRBV19 with TRBJ1-4; D is unresolved. CDR3 length: 14 residues. CDR1 is LNHDA and CDR2 is SQIVND in the germline V gene (reference sequence). Deletions cut 7 bases from V and 0 bases from J, with 9 bases between. The CDR3 nucleotides read TGTGCCAGTACCGTGAGTCCAACTAATGAAAAACTGTTTTTT. Protein product: CASTVSPTNEKLFF.

This clone was seen only a few times. The chain couples TRBV5-1 to TRBJ2-7; tentative D call: TRBD1 (6 bases). This CDR3 spans 15 amino acids. Trimming took 1 base from V and 3 from J, leaving 14 bases between them. Germline CDR1 reads SGHRS; CDR2 reads YFSETQ. CDR3 in DNA: TGCGCCAGCAGCTTGTCAGGGGCCCTCGGCTACGAGCAGTACTTC. It encodes CASSLSGALGYEQYF.

This clone was counted between two and nine times. The chain employs TRBV2 and TRBJ2-3, with TRBD2 matching 9 bases. CDR1 and CDR2 from the germline V gene are SNHLY and FYNNEI. Trimming cost V 3 bases and J 6 bases; bases outside gene matches: 7. The CDR3 extends over 15 amino acids. CDR3 protein: CASSDSAGGRDTQYF. DNA of the CDR3: TGTGCCAGCAGTGATTCGGCGGGGGGGCGGGATACGCAGTATTTT.

J is TRBJ1-1 and V is TRBV6-5; D gene uncertain. Trimming shortened V by 2 bases and J by 4 bases, and 8 bases separated the two germline ends. Germline CDR1 reads MNHEY; CDR2 reads SVGAGI. The CDR3 has 13 residues. The CDR3 sequence: CASSYETGTEAFF. CDR3 nucleotide sequence: TGTGCCAGCAGTTACGAGACGGGCACTGAAGCTTTCTTT.

This clone was picked up a small number of times. V is TRBV7-2 and J is TRBJ2-7; the match to TRBD2 covers 9 bases. There are 15 residues in the CDR3. With 5 bases clipped from V and 2 bases from J, the junction kept 7 bases outside the gene matches. Per the germline V gene, CDR1 is SGHTA and CDR2 is FQGNSA. The CDR3 reads CASSLWTSAPYEQYF. The CDR3 coding sequence is TGTGCCAGCAGCCTCTGGACTAGCGCACCCTACGAGCAGTACTTC.

The chain employs TRBV11-2 and TRBJ2-2; TRBD2 might be the D (5 bases). Trimming took 1 base from V and 3 from J, leaving 9 bases between them. Germline lookup yields CDR1 SGHAT and CDR2 FQNNGV. The CDR3 is made up of 15 amino acids. This CDR3 reads CASSLGASHTGELFF. CDR3 nucleotides: TGTGCCAGCAGCTTAGGAGCTAGCCACACCGGGGAGCTGTTTTTT.

This clone turned up a few times. The CDR3 DNA sequence: TGTGCCAGCAGCTTAGAAGGGACTCTAGGGGGCTACACCTTC. Its translation is CASSLEGTLGGYTF. The chain uses TRBV7-9 and TRBJ1-2, with a tentative D call TRBD1 (5 bases). The germline V gene encodes CDR1 SEHNR and CDR2 FQNEAQ (reference sequence). The germline V and J ends were trimmed by 1 base and 8 bases, with 14 bases remaining between them. The CDR3 loop spans 14 amino acids. The full variable domain, its missing parts supplied by reference TRBV7-9 and TRBJ1-2, is DTGVSQNPRHKITKRGQNVTFRCDPISEHNRLYWYRQTLGQGPEFLTYFQNEAQLEKSRLLSDRFSAERPKGSFSTLEIQRTEQGDSAMYLCASSLEGTLGGYTFGSGTRLTVV.

This clone was counted only a few times. The chain joins TRBV14 to TRBJ1-5; D is undetermined. The CDR3 sequence is 14 residues long. V lost 4 bases and J lost 3, with 10 bases in between. CDR1 SGHDN and CDR2 FVKESK come from the germline V gene. The CDR3 protein is CASSPRSLNQPQHF. As DNA, the CDR3 is TGTGCCAGCAGCCCCCGGAGTCTCAATCAGCCCCAGCATTTT. The variable domain in full, completed from reference TRBV14 and TRBJ1-5, reads EAGVTQFPSHSVIEKGQTVTLRCDPISGHDNLYWYRRVMGKEIKFLLHFVKESKQDESGMPNNRFLAERTGGTYSTLKVQPAELEDSGVYFCASSPRSLNQPQHFGDGTRLSIL.

The chain combines TRBV11-2 with TRBJ2-2; D gene unclear. Germline loops: CDR1 SGHAT, CDR2 FQNNGV. This CDR3 has 15 residues. V was pared by 5 bases and J by 6 bases, with 16 bases between. CDR3: CASSLGLGTAGELFF. The DNA for the CDR3 is TGTGCCAGCAGCCTCGGGTTGGGTACGGCCGGGGAGCTGTTTTTT.

This clone has only a few counts. V and J are TRBV6-1 and TRBJ1-2; 10 bases map to TRBD1. The germline gives CDR1 MNHNS, CDR2 SASEGT. The CDR3 contains 14 residues. Trimming at V came to 6 bases and at J to 8 bases, leaving 9 bases not matched to a gene. The CDR3 DNA reads as TGTGCCAGCAGCGAGGGACAGGGGCGAGGGGGCTACACCTTC. It codes for CASSEGQGRGGYTF.

This clone was counted only a few times. The chain recombines TRBV20-1 with TRBJ2-3, with a possible D match to TRBD1 (5 bases). V gave up 6 bases and J gave up 6 bases, with 10 bases separating them. Germline values: CDR1 DFQATT, CDR2 SNEGSKA (reference sequence). The CDR3 contains 11 residues. The CDR3 here is CSALTVDTQYF. The DNA for the CDR3 is TGCAGTGCACTGACAGTGGATACGCAGTATTTT.

The chain is built from TRBV9 and TRBJ2-7; D unresolved. The CDR3 is 15 residues long. CDR1 SGDLS and CDR2 YYNGEE come from the germline V gene. The V end was cut by 3 bases, the J end by 3 bases, with 16 bases between. The CDR3 reads CASSAHLEQNYEQYF. The CDR3 region has the DNA TGTGCCAGCAGCGCCCATCTAGAGCAAAACTACGAGCAGTACTTC. The full variable domain, completed using reference TRBV9 and TRBJ2-7, is DSGVTQTPKHLITATGQRVTLRCSPRSGDLSVYWYQQSLDQGLQFLIQYYNGEERAKGNILERFSAQQFPDLHSELNLSSLELGDSALYFCASSAHLEQNYEQYFGPGTRLTVT.

This clone was observed a few times. The rearrangement uses TRBV5-1 and TRBJ2-1, with D hard to call. Germline V gives CDR1 SGHRS, CDR2 YFSETQ. Between the trimmed V and J ends, which lost 3 bases and 4 bases, there was a span of 5 bases. CDR3 length equals 12 residues. This chain's CDR3 is CASSSVYNEQFF. CDR3 in DNA: TGCGCCAGCAGCTCGGTATACAATGAGCAGTTCTTC.

In its sample, this clone was seen a few times. This chain uses TRBV2 with TRBJ2-4; the match to TRBD2 covers 11 bases. The CDR3 consists of 14 residues. CDR1 and CDR2 (germline): SNHLY, FYNNEI. After removal of 6 bases from V and 7 bases from J, the junction contained 5 bases not matched to a gene. CDR3 residues: CASRALAGGNIQYF. CDR3 sequence (DNA): TGTGCCAGCAGAGCCCTAGCGGGGGGTAACATTCAGTACTTC.

This clone was seen a handful of times. J is TRBJ1-2 and V is TRBV15; 8 bases are shared with TRBD1. The CDR3 runs 16 residues. Germline assignment: CDR1 LNHNV and CDR2 YYDKDF (reference sequence). Trimming at V came to 0 bases and at J to 4 bases, leaving 7 bases not matched to a gene. CDR3 residues: CATSREPLGQVYGYTF. CDR3 in DNA: TGTGCCACCAGCAGAGAGCCCCTGGGACAGGTCTATGGCTACACCTTC.

This clone was recorded a few times. The rearrangement uses TRBV9 and TRBJ2-1; TRBD2 agrees at 8 bases. CDR1 and CDR2 (germline): SGDLS, YYNGEE. The CDR3 has 16 amino acids. J gave up 3 bases and V 0 bases, and 5 bases lay outside the gene matches. CDR3 in amino acids: CASSVAAGGLYNEQFF. The CDR3 DNA reads TGTGCCAGCAGCGTAGCGGCGGGGGGACTCTACAATGAGCAGTTCTTC.

CDR3 region: CASSEGGAIGETQYF. The CDR3 DNA reads TGTGCCAGCAGTGAAGGGGGGGCCATCGGAGAGACCCAGTACTTC. The chain is built from TRBV25-1 and TRBJ2-5; D might be TRBD2 (7 bases). CDR1 is MGHDK and CDR2 is SYGVNS in the germline V gene. V was clipped by 2 bases and J by 4 bases, with 14 bases between them. The CDR3 totals 15 residues.

The rearrangement links TRBV4-2 to TRBJ1-3; D ambiguous. The CDR3 has 15 amino acids. Germline CDR1 LGHNA, CDR2 YNFKEQ. Trimming stripped 0 bases from V and 2 bases from J, with 8 bases between. CDR3 bases: TGTGCCAGCAGCCAAGATCGGGGAACTGGAAACACCATATATTTT. Translating it yields CASSQDRGTGNTIYF.

This clone has more than one count but fewer than ten. This chain joins TRBV10-1 and TRBJ2-3; D is uncertain. Trimming took 5 bases from V and 2 from J, leaving 8 bases between them. Germline CDR1 WNHNN, CDR2 SYGVQD (reference sequence). This CDR3 comprises 13 residues. CDR3: CASSISVTDTQYF. CDR3 in DNA: TGCGCCAGCAGTATCAGTGTCACAGATACGCAGTATTTT.